These T cell receptor beta chains were read from a single sample in a study of T cells in Graves' hyperthyroidism and ophthalmopathy. TCRdb redid the calling of the multiplex PCR reads with MiXCR, one entry per CDR3 protein. The profile shows 690,000 or so distinct CDR3 sequences, around 20% of them singletons. The sequenced material came from blood. All receptors derive from a woman between 50 and 59 years old with Graves' hyperthyroidism that later progressed to Graves' ophthalmopathy. CDR3s include the opening cysteine and the closing phenylalanine or tryptophan. A D gene is named only where the DNA matches it firmly. Rows give clone size only sometimes, using once, few, many, or a class for an expanded clone.

many	TRBD2	TRBV3-1	TRBJ2-1	CASSQSSTSEYDEQFF	TGTGCCAGCAGCCAAAGCTCGACTAGCGAGTACGATGAGCAGTTCTTC
many	TRBD1	TRBV3-1	TRBJ1-1	CASSLMDRGVTEAFF	TGTGCCAGCAGCCTGATGGACAGGGGAGTAACTGAAGCTTTCTTT
many	NA	TRBV5-1	TRBJ2-1	CASSSHSPDNEQFF	TGCGCCAGCAGCTCACATAGTCCTGACAATGAGCAGTTCTTC
NA	NA	TRBV27	TRBJ2-7	CASSSVLNPYEQYF	TGTGCCAGCAGTTCAGTACTAAATCCCTACGAGCAGTACTTC
once	NA	TRBV2	TRBJ2-5	CASSDRSRETQYF	TGTGCCAGCAGTGATCGGTCTAGAGAGACCCAGTACTTC
many	NA	TRBV3-1	TRBJ1-5	CASSQEKYRYNQPQHF	TGTGCCAGCAGCCAAGAGAAGTACAGATACAATCAGCCCCAGCATTTT
many	NA	TRBV9	TRBJ1-2	CASSVDSYGYTF	TGTGCCAGCAGCGTAGACAGCTATGGCTACACCTTC
many	TRBD1	TRBV5-1	TRBJ1-3	CASSYGTAGNTIYF	TGCGCCAGCAGCTACGGGACAGCTGGAAACACCATATATTTT
NA	NA	TRBV10-3	TRBJ1-1	CATTGPSNTEAFF	TGTGCCACCACCGGACCTTCGAACACTGAAGCTTTCTTT
NA	NA	TRBV7-3	TRBJ1-6	CASSLDMYSPLHF	TGTGCCAGCAGCTTAGATATGTATTCACCCCTCCACTTT
many	NA	TRBV20-1	TRBJ1-5	CSASHSTGGGGYSNQPQHF	TGCAGTGCTAGTCACTCCACGGGTGGTGGGGGATATAGCAATCAGCCCCAGCATTTT
few	TRBD1	TRBV20-1	TRBJ2-2	CSARTGITGELFF	TGCAGTGCAAGGACAGGGATCACCGGGGAGCTGTTTTTT
NA	TRBD1	TRBV18	TRBJ1-1	CASSPLTGLTEAFF	TGTGCCAGCTCACCGCTGACAGGGCTCACTGAAGCTTTCTTT
NA	TRBD2	TRBV5-1	TRBJ2-3	CASSLWGLAGGSTDTQYF	TGCGCCAGCAGCTTGTGGGGACTAGCGGGGGGATCCACAGATACGCAGTATTTT
NA	NA	TRBV11-2	TRBJ1-6	CASSLDHGGNSPLHF	TGTGCCAGCAGCTTAGACCACGGGGGGAATTCACCCCTCCACTTT
few	NA	TRBV6-1	TRBJ1-2	CASSRRDKRYGYTF	TGTGCCAGCAGTCGCCGGGACAAGCGCTATGGCTACACCTTC
NA	NA	TRBV11-2	TRBJ2-2	CASSFAGTGTGGLFF	TGTGCCAGCAGCTTCGCCGGCACCGGGACCGGGGGGCTGTTTTTT
NA	NA	TRBV7-9	TRBJ1-1	CASSLGPLPNTEAFF	TGTGCCAGCAGCTTAGGACCCTTACCGAACACTGAAGCTTTCTTT
few	TRBD2	TRBV12-3/TRBV12-4	TRBJ2-2	CASSFSAGGLDTGELFF	TGTGCCAGCAGTTTTTCAGCGGGGGGGCTGGACACCGGGGAGCTGTTTTTT
many	NA	TRBV5-1	TRBJ1-2	CASSPPNGGGYTF	TGCGCCAGCAGCCCCCCGAATGGAGGGGGCTACACCTTC
few	TRBD1	TRBV19	TRBJ2-7	CASTQGDEQYF	TGTGCCAGTACCCAGGGGGACGAGCAGTACTTC
NA	NA	TRBV20-1	TRBJ2-2	CSARRGPGELFF	TGCAGTGCTAGACGAGGCCCCGGGGAGCTGTTTTTT
few	NA	TRBV24-1	TRBJ2-3	CATSEVGSIDTQYF	TGTGCCACCAGTGAGGTAGGGTCCATAGATACGCAGTATTTT
few	NA	TRBV20-1	TRBJ1-4	CSARPTDGRVVEKLFF	TGCAGTGCTAGACCAACGGACGGGAGGGTTGTCGAAAAACTGTTTTTT
many	NA	TRBV6-2/TRBV6-3	TRBJ1-2	CASSYSWTISNYGYTF	TGTGCCAGCAGTTACTCGTGGACAATATCTAACTATGGCTACACCTTC
many	NA	TRBV11-2	TRBJ1-1	CASSLKGLNTEAFF	TGTGCCAGCAGCTTAAAGGGCTTGAACACTGAAGCTTTCTTT
NA	NA	TRBV7-9	TRBJ1-5	CASSLEGHQPQHF	TGTGCCAGCAGCTTAGAAGGGCACCAGCCCCAGCATTTT